This is a list of T cell receptor beta chains from one sample in a study of beta chain features in type 1 diabetes. The repertoire was sequenced with immunoSEQ multiplex PCR; TCRdb's copy has only in-frame clones and lacks some. The data contain 900,000 or so clones, 17% of them seen just once; the ten biggest clones take up about 0.02%. The sequenced sample consisted of naive CD4+ T cells from blood. Receptors were obtained from a woman younger than 30 in good health. The CDR3 runs from the conserved cysteine through the conserved F or W. A D gene is named only where the DNA matches it firmly. Clone size, where shown, is once, few, many, or a class for clones that have expanded.

v_call: TRBV7-9; d_call: TRBD1; j_call: TRBJ2-4; clone_size: .; cdr3_nt: TGTGCCAGCAGCCCCGACAGGGCTGGCAAAAACATTCAGTACTTC; cdr3_aa: CASSPDRAGKNIQYF
v_call: TRBV11-2; d_call: .; j_call: TRBJ1-1; clone_size: few; cdr3_nt: TGTGCCAGCAGCTTAGCAGGGGCATCGAACACTGAAGCTTTCTTT; cdr3_aa: CASSLAGASNTEAFF
v_call: TRBV7-2; d_call: .; j_call: TRBJ2-1; clone_size: few; cdr3_nt: TGTGCCAGCAGCCCCCGTAATGAGCAGTTCTTC; cdr3_aa: CASSPRNEQFF
v_call: TRBV7-9; d_call: .; j_call: TRBJ2-2; clone_size: .; cdr3_nt: TGTGCCAGCAGCTTTAGAATCGCGGAGAACACCGGGGAGCTGTTTTTT; cdr3_aa: CASSFRIAENTGELFF
v_call: TRBV7-9; d_call: TRBD2; j_call: TRBJ2-1; clone_size: .; cdr3_nt: TGTGCCAGCAGCTTATTAGCGGGAGGCGTTAGTGAGCAGTTCTTC; cdr3_aa: CASSLLAGGVSEQFF
v_call: TRBV7-9; d_call: .; j_call: TRBJ2-7; clone_size: many; cdr3_nt: TGTGCCAGCAGCTTGTCGACCTACGAGCAGTACTTC; cdr3_aa: CASSLSTYEQYF
v_call: TRBV4-3; d_call: .; j_call: TRBJ2-3; clone_size: .; cdr3_nt: TGCGCCAGCAGCAAAGGAGGGATTCTCACAGATACGCAGTATTTT; cdr3_aa: CASSKGGILTDTQYF
v_call: TRBV5-4; d_call: .; j_call: TRBJ2-6; clone_size: .; cdr3_nt: TGTGCCAGCAGCCCAATGCAGGGGTCTGGGGCCAACGTCCTGACTTTC; cdr3_aa: CASSPMQGSGANVLTF
v_call: TRBV5-4; d_call: TRBD2; j_call: TRBJ2-7; clone_size: few; cdr3_nt: TGTGCCAGCAGCACGGGACTAGCGGGAGGGCCCGTTGTCCACGAGCAGTACTTC; cdr3_aa: CASSTGLAGGPVVHEQYF
v_call: TRBV4-3; d_call: TRBD2; j_call: TRBJ2-1; clone_size: .; cdr3_nt: TGCGCCAGCAGCCAAGAGGGAGGGGTGTGGTACTCAACCTACAATGAGCAGTTCTTC; cdr3_aa: CASSQEGGVWYSTYNEQFF
v_call: TRBV28; d_call: .; j_call: TRBJ2-1; clone_size: few; cdr3_nt: TGTGCCAGCATCCGTGACAGCTACAATGAGCAGTTCTTC; cdr3_aa: CASIRDSYNEQFF
v_call: TRBV4-2; d_call: TRBD2; j_call: TRBJ2-3; clone_size: few; cdr3_nt: TGTGCCAGCAGCCCCCTTCTAGCGGAGAGGGGTGCAGATACGCAGTATTTT; cdr3_aa: CASSPLLAERGADTQYF